The rows below give T cell receptor beta chains drawn from one sample of a study of shared clonotypes between healthy human individuals. Sequenced by immunoSEQ multiplex PCR; TCRdb stores in-frame clones only, minus some. The data contain 650,000 to 800,000 clones, over 55% of them singletons. Sequencing was done on a sample of memory CD4+ T cells sorted from blood. These receptors originate from a woman in her 30s in good health. Each CDR3 is given with its conserved first and last residue. D genes are given only for firm matches. Size values are once, few and many counts, or a class for expanded clones, and some rows have none.

CDR3 DNA | CDR3 protein | J gene | clone size | V gene | D gene
TGCGCCAGCAGTGAGTCGTTCTCGAACACTGAAGCTTTCTTT | CASSESFSNTEAFF | TRBJ1-1 | - | TRBV6-1 | -
TGTGCCAGTAGTATAGGTGCAGGACCAGAGACCCAGTACTTC | CASSIGAGPETQYF | TRBJ2-5 | many | TRBV19 | -
TGTGCCATCACCTCGATGGTTGCCAGGGAGCAGTACTTC | CAITSMVAREQYF | TRBJ2-7 | - | TRBV10-3 | -
TGTGCCATCAGTGGAGCGGGAGGGCCAGCCTACAATGAGCAGTTCTTC | CAISGAGGPAYNEQFF | TRBJ2-1 | - | TRBV10-3 | TRBD2
TGTGCCAGCAGCGGCCGGACTAGCGGCGGTTCCTACAATGAGCAGTTCTTC | CASSGRTSGGSYNEQFF | TRBJ2-1 | once | TRBV4-2 | TRBD2
TGTGCCAGCAGTCGGATGGGTTGGGGCTACACCTTC | CASSRMGWGYTF | TRBJ1-2 | - | TRBV6-1 | -
TGTGCCAGTAGTGGGCACACAGATACGCAGTATTTT | CASSGHTDTQYF | TRBJ2-3 | - | TRBV19 | -
TGTGCCAGCAGCTTAGATGGGGGATACACCGGGGAGCTGTTTTTT | CASSLDGGYTGELFF | TRBJ2-2 | - | TRBV11-3 | -
TGTGCCAGCAGTGAGCTCGGGGAGCTGTTTTTT | CASSELGELFF | TRBJ2-2 | - | TRBV25-1 | -
TGTGCCTGGAGGGAAGGGACTAGCCGATACAATGAGCAGTTCTTC | CAWREGTSRYNEQFF | TRBJ2-1 | once | TRBV30 | TRBD2
TGCGCCAGCAGCCAAGAAGGGGGGGGTGCAGCTAGCTATGGCTACACCTTC | CASSQEGGGAASYGYTF | TRBJ1-2 | - | TRBV4-1 | -
TGTGCCAGCAGTGACGGCTCTGGAAACACCATATATTTT | CASSDGSGNTIYF | TRBJ1-3 | - | TRBV2 | -
TGTGCCAGTAGCCTGACAGGGGCCGCCAAATCAGAGACCCAGTACTTC | CASSLTGAAKSETQYF | TRBJ2-5 | - | TRBV19 | TRBD1
TGTGCCTGGAGTGTATGGGGGAACACTGAAGCTTTCTTT | CAWSVWGNTEAFF | TRBJ1-1 | - | TRBV30 | -